One and the same sample provided the 12 T cell receptor beta chains below, sequenced in a study of a mutant IDH1 vaccine in newly diagnosed glioma. Here immunoSEQ multiplex PCR was the method, and the copy in TCRdb shows in-frame clones only, minus some. The sample holds 52,000 or so clones, 82% seen once. The antigens these receptors bind are not known. The time point here: week 5, during vaccination. Vaccine doses each comprised 300 ug of mutant IDH1 20-mer peptide, with topical imiquimod. The sequences come from PBMCs, collected from a glioma patient whose treatment included an IDH1 peptide vaccine. The receptors here all came from a woman aged 18-29 years with glioma. Some clones in this sample may be carry-over from other donors' samples.

In its sample, this clone was seen once. The chain combines TRBV21-1 with TRBJ2-7; the table's TRBD1 call for D was not verified on the DNA. TRBV21-1 is flagged as a pseudogene. This CDR3 is 15 amino acids long. This CDR3 reads CASSLDIRCRHEQYF. The CDR3 DNA is TGTGCCAGCAGTCTCGACATTAGGTGCAGACACGAGCAGTACTTC.

The chain employs TRBV9 and TRBJ1-1; D gene uncertain. Trimming stripped 3 bases from V and 4 bases from J, with 13 bases between. Germline-derived CDR1 and CDR2 are SGDLS and YYNGEE. There are 14 residues in the CDR3. In nucleotides, the CDR3 is TGTGCCAGCAGCGCTGGAGGCCAAGGCACTGAAGCTTTCTTT. It specifies CASSAGGQGTEAFF. The full variable domain, rest sourced from reference TRBV9 and TRBJ1-1, is DSGVTQTPKHLITATGQRVTLRCSPRSGDLSVYWYQQSLDQGLQFLIQYYNGEERAKGNILERFSAQQFPDLHSELNLSSLELGDSALYFCASSAGGQGTEAFFGQGTRLTVV.

The gene calls are TRBV21-1 and TRBJ2-7. TRBV21-1 is tagged as a pseudogene. This CDR3 is built from 18 residues. The CDR3 loop is CASSEPHQRGRASYEQYF. CDR3 nucleotides: TGTGCCAGCAGCGAACCGCATCAGAGAGGCCGGGCCTCCTACGAGCAGTACTTC.

The chain recombines TRBV4-3 with TRBJ2-3; 8 nucleotides match TRBD1. CDR1 and CDR2 from the germline V gene are LGHNA and YSLEER. The CDR3 runs to 16 residues. V was clipped by 4 bases and J by 1 base; unmatched bases: 7. The CDR3 spells CASSLGTGGGTDTQYF. The CDR3 DNA is TGCGCCAGCAGCCTCGGTACAGGGGGTGGCACAGATACGCAGTATTTT.

This clone has only a few counts. The chain has TRBV6-6 and TRBJ1-1; perhaps TRBD1 as D (6 bases). The V gene lost 7 bases and the J gene lost 11 bases, with 17 bases spanning the gap. Looked up from germline, CDR1 is MNHNY and CDR2 is SVGAGI (reference sequence). The CDR3 totals 12 residues. The CDR3 loop is CASIGQSSGAFF. In nucleotides, the CDR3 is TGTGCCAGCATCGGACAGTCCTCAGGGGCTTTCTTT.

This chain joins TRBV30 and TRBJ2-3; D is possibly TRBD2 (6 bases). This CDR3 is built from 14 residues. Trimming shortened V by 2 bases and J by 0 bases, and 9 bases separated the two germline ends. Germline CDR1 is GTSNPN and CDR2 is SVGIG (reference sequence). The CDR3 coding sequence is TGTGCCTGGAGTAAGGCGGGGAGCACAGATACGCAGTATTTT. Amino acid sequence: CAWSKAGSTDTQYF.

This sequence joins TRBV4-3 and TRBJ2-1; TRBD2 is a possible D gene (7 bases). CDR3 length equals 16 residues. Trimming took 4 bases from V and 7 from J, leaving 20 bases between them. Germline V CDR1 and CDR2: LGHNA, YSLEER. CDR3 sequence (DNA): TGCGCCAGCAGCCCTTTTTTGGGCGGGGGCAGGAATGAGCAGTTCTTC. Its protein is CASSPFLGGGRNEQFF.

V gene TRBV9 combines with J gene TRBJ1-1, with a tentative D call TRBD1 (5 bases). The CDR3 sequence is 15 residues long. CDR1 is SGDLS, CDR2 YYNGEE, per germline. Trimming left V 0 bases short and J 1 base short, with 10 bases between. Here the CDR3 reads CASSVVGHPNTEAFF. CDR3 nucleotide sequence: TGTGCCAGCAGCGTAGTAGGACACCCGAACACTGAAGCTTTCTTT.

The chain couples TRBV19 to TRBJ2-6, with a tentative D call TRBD1 (6 bases). V lost 5 bases and J lost 4, with 12 bases in between. The CDR3 contains 15 residues. The germline V gene encodes CDR1 LNHDA and CDR2 SQIVND (reference sequence). The CDR3 reads CASSLTGQGANVLTF. CDR3 in DNA: TGTGCCAGTAGTTTAACAGGGCAGGGGGCCAACGTCCTGACTTTC. Full variable domain (outside the CDR3, taken from reference TRBV19 and TRBJ2-6): DGGITQSPKYLFRKEGQNVTLSCEQNLNHDAMYWYRQDPGQGLRLIYYSQIVNDFQKGDIAEGYSVSREKKESFPLTVTSAQKNPTAFYLCASSLTGQGANVLTFGAGSRLTVL.

This clone was seen only once. The V and J genes are TRBV5-4 and TRBJ2-3, with D tentatively TRBD2 (7 bases). CDR3 length: 19 amino acids. Trimming took off 0 bases at V and 0 bases at J, with 20 bases between the two ends. The germline V gene encodes CDR1 SGHNT and CDR2 YYREEE (reference sequence). CDR3 sequence (DNA): TGTGCCAGCAGCTTGGGGGGAGGATGGCGGGGGCCCAGCACAGATACGCAGTATTTT. Its protein product is CASSLGGGWRGPSTDTQYF.

CDR3 residues: CASSLRTGYTGELFF. The CDR3 DNA sequence: TGTGCCAGCAGTCTCCGGACCGGTTACACCGGGGAGCTGTTTTTT. The gene calls are TRBV6-6 and TRBJ2-2; D unclear. From germline, CDR1 is MNHNY and CDR2 SVGAGI (reference sequence). CDR3 length: 15 amino acids. The V and J ends lost 5 bases and 3 bases respectively, with 13 bases between them.

The genes are TRBV6-5 and TRBJ2-5; 9 bases fit TRBD1. The V gene end was trimmed by 6 bases and the J gene end by 4 bases; junction bases not matched to a gene: 9. The CDR3 is 15 residues long. Germline values: CDR1 MNHEY, CDR2 SVGAGI. CDR3 protein: CASRPQGARGETQYF. The CDR3 bases are TGTGCCAGCAGACCACAGGGGGCGCGGGGAGAGACCCAGTACTTC.